This paragraph reports one T cell receptor (beta chain). The germline V gene has CDR1 MNHEY and CDR2 SMNVEV (reference sequence). V dropped 2 bases and J dropped 5 bases, with 10 bases sitting between them. The CDR3 is made up of 14 amino acids. Enrollment of patients from Seattle took place during active infection, with longitudinal follow-up. This specimen belongs to a study of blood T cell repertoires in COVID-19. Study-level background: The samples span acute and convalescent COVID-19 from the United States, Italy and Spain. In each case, the material was cDNA or gDNA derived from T cells, B-cell-depleted T cells, or PBMCs.

Using immunoSEQ multiplex PCR, the repertoire was profiled, and TCRdb retains in-frame clones only, with some absent. The sample lists some 520,000 clones, 85% to 90% occurring once. The sequence derives from a man aged 18 to 29 with COVID-19, enrolled during active disease. Source material: peripheral blood. V is TRBV27 and J is TRBJ2-1, with no clear D. The CDR3 DNA follows: TGTGCCAGCAGTTTAATCACGGGTAACAATGAGCAGTTCTTC. Amino acids: CASSLITGNNEQFF.